The present T cell receptor beta chain was sequenced within a study of control samples from healthy donors and cancer patients. V shed 4 bases and J 7 bases; nucleotides not matched to a gene: 14. The CDR3 spans 17 residues. Germline lookup yields CDR1 KGHSH and CDR2 LQKENI. Data came from immunoSEQ multiplex PCR; TCRdb stores just in-frame clones and leaves some out. Of about 42,000 clones listed, 83% are singletons. Sequenced input: blood. This chain joins TRBV18 and TRBJ1-4; 8 positions agree with TRBD1. This TCR was sampled from a man between 60 and 70 years old in good health. The CDR3 nucleotides are TGTGCCAGCTCACTGAGCCCCGGGACAGGAACGACTGAAAAACTGTTTTTT. It codes for CASSLSPGTGTTEKLFF.